This T cell receptor beta chain was sequenced for a study of T cells expressing NK-cell markers. Study-level information: Just one sequenced donor of eight was HCMV-seronegative, while seven were seropositive.

5'RACE template switching built TCR beta cDNA with unique molecular identifiers. Reanalyzing the 5' RACE reads, TCRdb keeps one entry per CDR3 protein, without DNA. The sample's table shows fewer than 550,000 distinct CDR3 sequences. The CDR3 covers 15 residues. V usage is TRBV12-3 or TRBV12-4 and J usage is TRBJ2-3. Sequencing input: blood T cells: a sorted CD56 or NKG2C T cell subset, CD4+ or CD8+ T cells, or bulk PBMC T cells (not recorded which). This TCR was sampled from a woman aged 50 to 60 in good health. This CDR3 is CASRLAGASSDTQYF.